The following is a T cell receptor beta chain sequence with its context. Its antigen remains unidentified. The PCR made use of 60 Vbeta and 13 Jbeta primers. This table comes from immunoSEQ multiplex PCR, and its TCRdb copy is limited to in-frame clones, with some not included. The sample has 120,000 or so clones; about 80% are singletons. The data were taken from a study of cytomegalovirus exposure and HLA in healthy donors. Study-wide findings and caveats: In terms of immune exposure information, only CMV serostatus was available. TCR beta sequences reportedly predicted most subjects' HLA-A and HLA-B alleles accurately. With further analysis later on, most CMV-associated TCR beta chains appeared HLA-restricted.

Germline assignment: CDR1 MDHEN and CDR2 SYDVKM. CDR3 length: 13 residues. The V end lost 7 bases, the J end lost 5 bases, and 14 bases lay between the germline ends. This clonotype originated in a man aged 18 to 29 in good health and CMV-seronegative. The sample taken for sequencing was PBMCs. The V gene is TRBV28, the J gene TRBJ1-1; D gene ambiguous. DNA for the CDR3: TGTGCCAGCATAGGCCCTCGAGGAACTGAAGCTTTCTTT. It yields the protein CASIGPRGTEAFF.